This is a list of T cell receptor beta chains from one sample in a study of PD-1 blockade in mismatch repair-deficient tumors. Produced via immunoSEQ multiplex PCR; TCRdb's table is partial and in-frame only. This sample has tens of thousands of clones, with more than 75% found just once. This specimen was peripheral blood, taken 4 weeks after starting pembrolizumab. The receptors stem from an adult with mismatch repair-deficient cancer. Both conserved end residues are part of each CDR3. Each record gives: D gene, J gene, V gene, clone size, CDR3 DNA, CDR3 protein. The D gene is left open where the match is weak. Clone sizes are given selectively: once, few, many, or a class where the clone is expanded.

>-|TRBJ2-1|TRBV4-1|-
TGCGCCAGCAGCCAAGAGGGCGGCGGAGAGTATGAGCAGTTCTTC
CASSQEGGGEYEQFF
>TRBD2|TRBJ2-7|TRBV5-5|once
TGTGCCACCCAAAGAACTAGCGGGAGTAGTTACGAGCAGTACTTC
CATQRTSGSSYEQYF
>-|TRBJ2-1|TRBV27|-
TGTGCCAGCAGTCTCACCCTTTCCTGGGGCACTAATGAGCAGTTCTTC
CASSLTLSWGTNEQFF
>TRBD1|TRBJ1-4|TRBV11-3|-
TGTGCCAGCAGCCCAGGGGGTAGACATGAAAAACTGTTTTTT
CASSPGGRHEKLFF
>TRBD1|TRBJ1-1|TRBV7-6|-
TGTGCCAGCAGCCCCCGGACAGGGAACACTGAAGCTTTCTTT
CASSPRTGNTEAFF
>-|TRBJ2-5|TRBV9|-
TGTGCCAGCAGCGTAGGTCAGGCCGGGCGGCAAGAGACCCAGTACTTC
CASSVGQAGRQETQYF
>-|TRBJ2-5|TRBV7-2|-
TGTGCCAGCAGACCAGTCCCCGCAGAGACCCAGTACTTC
CASRPVPAETQYF
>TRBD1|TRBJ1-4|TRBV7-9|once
TGTGCCAGCAGCTTCCAACAGGGGAGCGAAAAACTGTTTTTT
CASSFQQGSEKLFF
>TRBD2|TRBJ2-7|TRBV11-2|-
TGTGCCAGCAGCCCGGGACTAGTCCTCTTCTACGAGCAGTACTTC
CASSPGLVLFYEQYF
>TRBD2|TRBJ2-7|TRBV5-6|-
TGTGCCAGCAGCTTGGCCAAGGGTAGCGGGAGTCTCCCCTACGAGCAGTACTTC
CASSLAKGSGSLPYEQYF
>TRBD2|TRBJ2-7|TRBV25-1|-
TGTGCCAGCAGCGGAAGGGGGCTAGCGGGAATCTACGAGCAGTACTTC
CASSGRGLAGIYEQYF
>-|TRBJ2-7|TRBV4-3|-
TGCGCCAGCAGCCAGGTCTGGGGGCCTAGCGGAATTTACGAGCAGTACTTC
CASSQVWGPSGIYEQYF
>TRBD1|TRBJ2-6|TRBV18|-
TGTGCCAGCTCAGAGACAGGGACGCCTGGGGCCAACGTCCTGACTTTC
CASSETGTPGANVLTF
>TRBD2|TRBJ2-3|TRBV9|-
TGTGCCAGCAGCTTGACTAGCGCAGATACGCAGTATTTT
CASSLTSADTQYF
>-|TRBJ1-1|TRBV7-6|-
TGTGCCAGCAGCTTGGGGGCGAACACTGAAGCTTTCTTT
CASSLGANTEAFF
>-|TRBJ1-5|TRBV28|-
TGTGCCAGCAGCCCCAACAGGGCCGGCAATCAGCCCCAGCATTTT
CASSPNRAGNQPQHF
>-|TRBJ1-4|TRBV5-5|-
TGTGCCAGCAGCTTGACCGGAGTGGGTGAAAAACTGTTTTTT
CASSLTGVGEKLFF
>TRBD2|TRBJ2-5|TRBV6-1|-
TGTGCCAGCAGTGAAACTAGCGGGGTATGGGAGACCCAGTACTTC
CASSETSGVWETQYF
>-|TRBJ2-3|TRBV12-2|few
TGTGCAAGTCGCTTAGACAACACAGATACGCAGTATTTT
CASRLDNTDTQYF
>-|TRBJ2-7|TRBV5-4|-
TGTGCCAGCAGCTTGGGCAGGGGAAATGCTCACGAGCAGTACTTC
CASSLGRGNAHEQYF
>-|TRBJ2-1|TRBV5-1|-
TGCGCCAGCAGCTTGGCTGTGCTCATCTCCTACAATGAGCAGTTCTTC
CASSLAVLISYNEQFF
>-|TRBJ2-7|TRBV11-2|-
TGTGCCAGCAGCGTGACCGCAAGCTCCTACGAGCAGTACTTC
CASSVTASSYEQYF
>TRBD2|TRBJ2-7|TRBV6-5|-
TGTGCCAGCAGATACGGGACTAGCGGCTCCTACGAGCAGTACTTC
CASRYGTSGSYEQYF
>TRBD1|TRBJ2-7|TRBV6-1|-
TGTGCCAGCAGTGAAGAGACAGGGGGCTCCTACGAGCAGTACTTC
CASSEETGGSYEQYF
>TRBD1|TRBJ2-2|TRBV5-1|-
TGCGCCAGCAGCTTGAGAGGGGGCTGGATCGGGGAGCTGTTTTTT
CASSLRGGWIGELFF
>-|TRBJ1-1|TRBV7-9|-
TGTGCCAGCAGCTTAGAATGGGTTGGCGGCACTGAAGCTTTCTTT
CASSLEWVGGTEAFF
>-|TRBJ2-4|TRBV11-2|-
TGTGCCAGCCAAGCCAGGGGGGCAGGAAACATTCAGTACTTC
CASQARGAGNIQYF